These T cell receptor beta chains were read from a single sample in a study of Graves' ophthalmopathy and Graves' hyperthyroidism. TCRdb re-derived calls from the multiplex PCR reads in MiXCR, one entry per CDR3 protein. Among 650,000 to 900,000 distinct CDR3 sequences listed, 40% were seen once. Material for sequencing was peripheral blood. Receptors originate from an adult man with Graves' ophthalmopathy. CDR3s include the opening cysteine and the closing phenylalanine or tryptophan. A D gene is named only where the DNA matches it firmly. Clone size is shown for a subset of rows, as once, few, many or a class of expanded clone.

d_call,j_call,v_call,clone_size,cdr3_aa,cdr3_nt
TRBD1,TRBJ1-1,TRBV7-2,-,CASILPLMRRDRDTEAFF,TGTGCCAGCATCTTACCCCTAATGAGGAGGGACAGGGACACTGAAGCTTTCTTT
-,TRBJ1-5,TRBV19,few,CAWSVRAGNQPQHF,TGTGCCTGGAGTGTACGGGCAGGGAATCAGCCCCAGCATTTT
-,TRBJ1-3,TRBV19,few,CASSLDISHSGNTIYF,TGTGCCAGTAGTTTGGACATATCTCACTCTGGAAACACCATATATTTT
-,TRBJ1-3,TRBV20-1,-,CSARVGVPGNTIYF,TGCAGTGCTAGAGTAGGGGTCCCTGGAAACACCATATATTTT
-,TRBJ2-7,TRBV19,few,CASSIIFGSHYEQYF,TGTGCCAGTAGTATCATTTTCGGCAGCCACTACGAGCAGTACTTC
-,TRBJ1-5,TRBV2,-,CASSGGGHYNQPQHF,TGTGCCAGCAGTGGAGGGGGGCATTACAATCAGCCCCAGCATTTT
-,TRBJ1-5,TRBV14,-,CASSPVCGNQPQHF,TGTGCCAGCAGCCCAGTCTGTGGGAATCAGCCCCAGCATTTT
-,TRBJ1-3,TRBV7-9,-,CASRPTFAGASGNTIYF,TGTGCCAGCAGACCTACCTTTGCAGGGGCGTCTGGAAACACCATATATTTT
-,TRBJ2-7,TRBV28,-,CASSNSLRMREQYF,TGTGCCAGCAGTAACAGCCTAAGGATGAGAGAGCAGTACTTC
TRBD1,TRBJ2-7,TRBV20-1,many,CSAPSGGYEQYF,TGCAGTGCTCCATCAGGGGGCTACGAGCAGTACTTC
TRBD1,TRBJ2-7,TRBV14,-,CASSLDRGFYEQYF,TGTGCCAGCAGCCTGGACAGGGGATTCTACGAGCAGTACTTC
TRBD1,TRBJ1-1,TRBV5-4,few,CASSFPGGDFGTEAFF,TGTGCCAGCAGCTTTCCAGGGGGCGATTTCGGCACTGAAGCTTTCTTT
TRBD1,TRBJ1-6,TRBV11-1,-,CASSSQTRTGVYSPLHF,TGTGCCAGCAGCTCACAGACGCGGACAGGAGTTTATTCACCCCTCCACTTT